This T cell receptor beta chain was identified during a study of shared clonotypes between healthy human individuals. Whole-study findings and limits: Non-shared clonotypes had lower generation probabilities than clonotypes shared by all four sorted-subset donors.

Cells designated naive CD8 were CD45RO-negative and were positively selected for CCR7, with terminally differentiated effector memory CD45RA+ cells excluded. Using immunoSEQ multiplex PCR, the repertoire was profiled, and TCRdb retains in-frame clones only, with some absent. The data hold approximately 2,200,000 clones, with 93% observed a single time. Comment on this clone: Its antigen is not identified.

Germline V lookup: CDR1 SQVTM, CDR2 ANQGSEA. Trimming stripped 4 bases from V and 0 bases from J, with 15 bases between. The CDR3 totals 15 residues. The sample comprised naive CD8+ T cells from PBMCs. The TCR was taken from a man younger than 35 in good health. Some clones in this sample may be carry-over from other donors' samples. This sequence joins TRBV29-1 and TRBJ1-1; the D gene is possibly TRBD1 (6 bases). In DNA form, the CDR3 reads TGCAGCGTTGTAGGGGGGCAGGGTTTGAACACTGAAGCTTTCTTT. It specifies CSVVGGQGLNTEAFF. Full variable domain (rest looked up from reference TRBV29-1 and TRBJ1-1): SAVISQKPSRDICQRGTSLTIQCQVDSQVTMMFWYRQQPGQSLTLIATANQGSEATYESGFVIDKFPISRPNLTFSTLTVSNMSPEDSSIYLCSVVGGQGLNTEAFFGQGTRLTVV.